Each of the 22 T cell receptor beta chains below was sequenced from the same sample in a study of cytomegalovirus exposure and HLA in healthy donors. The primer mix had 60 Vbeta and 13 Jbeta primers. Generated by immunoSEQ multiplex PCR, the TCRdb table keeps only in-frame clones and is missing some. The repertoire consists of about 89,000 clones, with about 85% occurring once and the leading ten covering about 7.7%. The sample taken for sequencing was PBMCs. These receptors were taken from a man aged 40-50 years in good health and CMV-seropositive.

The chain has TRBV9 and TRBJ2-5, with 7 nucleotides matching TRBD2. Per germline, CDR1 SGDLS and CDR2 YYNGEE. Trimming at V came to 2 bases and at J to 4 bases, leaving 11 bases not matched to a gene. This CDR3 region has 16 residues. CDR3 residues: CASSVSVERGGETQYF. The CDR3 DNA reads TGTGCCAGCAGCGTTTCGGTGGAGCGGGGAGGAGAGACCCAGTACTTC.

The chain joins TRBV18 to TRBJ1-5; D is uncertain. V was pared by 1 base and J by 0 bases, with 7 bases between. Germline V gives CDR1 KGHSH, CDR2 LQKENI. This CDR3 spans 15 amino acids. This chain's CDR3 is CASSPRPDSNQPQHF. The CDR3 DNA sequence: TGTGCCAGCTCACCACGTCCAGATAGCAATCAGCCCCAGCATTTT.

The V call is TRBV6-5, the J call TRBJ2-5, with D hard to call. Looked up from germline, CDR1 is MNHEY and CDR2 is SVGAGI. CDR3 length: 11 residues. Trimming pared 2 bases from V and 10 bases from J, leaving 8 bases between. The CDR3 reads CASSYGPYQYF. In DNA, the CDR3 is TGTGCCAGCAGTTACGGCCCTTACCAGTACTTC.

V gene TRBV5-4 combines with J gene TRBJ1-5; TRBD1 is a possible D gene (6 bases). Germline V gene lookup returns CDR1 SGHNT and CDR2 YYREEE (reference sequence). The V and J ends lost 3 bases and 9 bases respectively, with 19 bases between them. The CDR3 spans 15 residues. CDR3 sequence reads: CASSSAGAEWGPQHF. The CDR3 DNA reads as TGTGCCAGCAGCTCGGCAGGGGCCGAGTGGGGGCCCCAGCATTTT.

The rearrangement joins TRBV28 to TRBJ2-1; TRBD1 matches at 9 bases. The junction had 12 bases not matched to a gene; V was cut back by 7 bases and J by 8 bases. The CDR3 sequence is 15 residues long. The germline CDR1 and CDR2 sequences are MDHEN and SYDVKM. CDR3 protein: CASIDERTGAHEQFF. The CDR3 DNA sequence: TGTGCCAGCATCGACGAACGGACAGGGGCCCATGAGCAGTTCTTC.

This clone was seen only a few times. The chain couples TRBV5-1 to TRBJ1-1; D unresolved. Germline V gene lookup returns CDR1 SGHRS and CDR2 YFSETQ. Between the trimmed V and J ends, which lost 1 base and 1 base, there was a span of 5 bases. The CDR3 totals 13 residues. The CDR3 DNA sequence: TGCGCCAGCAGCTTGCGGGGGAACACTGAAGCTTTCTTT. It is translated as CASSLRGNTEAFF.

The chain employs TRBV13 and TRBJ2-7; TRBD1 matches 10 bases. Germline values: CDR1 PRHDT, CDR2 FYEKMQ (reference sequence). The CDR3 totals 15 residues. V dropped 7 bases and J dropped 3; count of bases not matched to a gene: 9. CDR3: CASTLQGQGNYEQYF. The CDR3 nucleotides read TGTGCCAGCACCTTGCAGGGACAGGGGAACTACGAGCAGTACTTC.

The V gene is TRBV7-3, the J gene TRBJ2-1, with D perhaps TRBD2 (6 bases). The length of the CDR3 is 17 residues. Trimming left V 3 bases short and J 2 bases short, with 17 bases between. Germline values: CDR1 SGHTA, CDR2 FQGTGA. The CDR3 DNA sequence: TGTGCCAGCAGCTTCGGGGGTGGGACTCCGCCCTACAATGAGCAGTTCTTC. It translates to CASSFGGGTPPYNEQFF.

The chain links TRBV10-2 to TRBJ2-7, with D possibly matching TRBD2 (6 bases). There are 16 residues in the CDR3. Trimming took off 3 bases at V and 3 bases at J, with 18 bases between the two ends. The germline CDR1 and CDR2 sequences are WSHSY and SAAADI. The CDR3 sequence is CASSELEGRRLYEQYF. CDR3 sequence (DNA): TGCGCCAGCAGTGAATTAGAGGGGAGGCGGCTCTACGAGCAGTACTTC.

The chain links TRBV2 to TRBJ2-6, with 7 bases matching TRBD2. CDR3 length equals 14 residues. The germline V gene has CDR1 SNHLY and CDR2 FYNNEI. J lost 3 bases, V lost 10 bases, and 6 bases had no gene match. CDR3 bases: TGTGCCACACGGGGAGGGAGTGGGGCCAACGTCCTGACTTTC. It codes for CATRGGSGANVLTF.

The J gene is TRBJ1-4, the V gene TRBV18, with D unresolved. The CDR3 loop spans 13 amino acids. V lost 2 bases and J 7 bases, leaving 8 bases between the germline ends. Looked up from germline, CDR1 is KGHSH and CDR2 is LQKENI. For the CDR3, the DNA is TGTGCCAGCTCACCATCCAGATTTGAAAAACTGTTTTTT. It translates to CASSPSRFEKLFF.

The rearrangement uses TRBV7-9 and TRBJ1-4; 7 nucleotides agree with TRBD1. The CDR3 loop spans 16 amino acids. Germline V gives CDR1 SEHNR, CDR2 FQNEAQ (reference sequence). The ends lost 5 bases at V and 2 bases at J; junction bases unmatched: 8. The CDR3 nucleotides are TGTGCCAGCAGCCCACCGACAGGGAGGACTAATGAAAAACTGTTTTTT. Its protein product is CASSPPTGRTNEKLFF. The whole variable domain, remainder taken from reference TRBV7-9 and TRBJ1-4, is DTGVSQNPRHKITKRGQNVTFRCDPISEHNRLYWYRQTLGQGPEFLTYFQNEAQLEKSRLLSDRFSAERPKGSFSTLEIQRTEQGDSAMYLCASSPPTGRTNEKLFFGSGTQLSVL.

The chain combines TRBV9 with TRBJ2-7; TRBD1 matches 8 bases. Unmatched junction bases numbered 8, after V lost 5 bases and J lost 4 bases. Looked up from germline, CDR1 is SGDLS and CDR2 is YYNGEE. The CDR3 sequence is 14 residues long. CDR3 coding DNA: TGTGCCAGCAGTCGACAGGGGACCTATTACGAGCAGTACTTC. Translation gives CASSRQGTYYEQYF.

V is TRBV2 and J is TRBJ2-3; TRBD1 matches at 7 bases. Losses at the gene ends were 4 bases for V and 1 base for J; bases not matched to a gene: 8. Looked up from germline, CDR1 is SNHLY and CDR2 is FYNNEI. The CDR3 covers 16 residues. CDR3 in amino acids: CASSANRGEGTDTQYF. The CDR3 DNA follows: TGTGCCAGCAGTGCTAACAGGGGCGAGGGCACAGATACGCAGTATTTT.

The chain uses TRBV28 and TRBJ2-7; TRBD1 aligns across 7 bases. V lost 3 bases, J lost 0 bases, and 8 bases stayed unmatched. Germline V gene lookup returns CDR1 MDHEN and CDR2 SYDVKM. The CDR3 loop spans 16 amino acids. For the CDR3, the DNA is TGTGCCAGCAGTTTTTCCGGACAGGCGATCTCCTACGAGCAGTACTTC. Its translation: CASSFSGQAISYEQYF.

The chain joins TRBV5-1 to TRBJ2-2; D gene uncertain. Deletions cut 0 bases from V and 2 bases from J, with 14 bases between. Germline lookup yields CDR1 SGHRS and CDR2 YFSETQ. There are 17 residues in the CDR3. The CDR3 spells CASSLAVRDFNTGELFF. In DNA form, the CDR3 reads TGCGCCAGCAGCTTGGCCGTGAGAGACTTTAACACCGGGGAGCTGTTTTTT.

CDR3 region: CASSSRTSTYEQYF. The CDR3 DNA reads as TGTGCCAGCAGCTCTCGGACTAGTACGTACGAGCAGTACTTC. The chain combines TRBV11-2 with TRBJ2-7, with 7 bases matching TRBD2. Germline values: CDR1 SGHAT, CDR2 FQNNGV. V shed 4 bases and J 4 bases; nucleotides not matched to a gene: 7. This CDR3 spans 14 amino acids. The full variable domain, with the rest looked up from reference TRBV11-2 and TRBJ2-7, is EAGVAQSPRYKIIEKRQSVAFWCNPISGHATLYWYQQILGQGPKLLIQFQNNGVVDDSQLPKDRFSAERLKGVDSTLKIQPAKLEDSAVYLCASSSRTSTYEQYFGPGTRLTVT.

This clone showed up just once. This chain uses TRBV6-6 with TRBJ2-4, with TRBD2 identical over 11 bases. CDR1 and CDR2 from the germline V gene are MNHNY and SVGAGI (reference sequence). The CDR3 covers 15 residues. The junction had 8 bases not matched to a gene; V was cut back by 6 bases and J by 7 bases. In DNA, the CDR3 is TGTGCCAGCAGACCCCTAGCGGGAGGTGAGAACATTCAGTACTTC. Translating it yields CASRPLAGGENIQYF.

V usage is TRBV13 and J usage is TRBJ2-7; TRBD1 is a possible D gene (6 bases). The germline V and J ends were trimmed by 6 bases and 3 bases, with 15 bases remaining between them. The CDR3 spans 14 residues. Germline CDR1 reads PRHDT; CDR2 reads FYEKMQ (reference sequence). The CDR3, as DNA: TGTGCCAGCAGGAAACAGGGTTCGCTCTACGAGCAGTACTTC. It yields the protein CASRKQGSLYEQYF.

This clone was counted a single time. The chain couples TRBV28 to TRBJ1-6, with 9 bases matching TRBD1. Looked up from germline, CDR1 is MDHEN and CDR2 is SYDVKM. V shed 5 bases and J 6 bases; nucleotides not matched to a gene: 5. The CDR3 is 15 residues long. The CDR3 nucleotides read TGTGCCAGCAGTAAACGGACAGGGGTTAATTCACCCCTCCACTTT. Amino acid sequence: CASSKRTGVNSPLHF.

This clone occurred once. The chain joins TRBV5-1 to TRBJ2-2; the match to TRBD2 covers 11 bases. This CDR3 is built from 15 residues. V was pared by 3 bases and J by 5 bases, with 3 bases of the junction left unmatched. From germline, CDR1 is SGHRS and CDR2 YFSETQ. The CDR3 loop is CASSSLAGGTGELFF. The DNA of the CDR3 is TGCGCCAGCAGCTCGCTAGCGGGAGGTACCGGGGAGCTGTTTTTT.

The chain employs TRBV11-2 and TRBJ2-3; 7 bases fit TRBD1. In germline, CDR1 is SGHAT, CDR2 FQNNGV. Trimming took 5 bases from V and 4 from J; bases not matched to a gene: 3. The CDR3 is made up of 13 amino acids. The CDR3 nucleotides read TGTGCCAGCAGCGACCAGGGGGCAGATACGCAGTATTTT. This codes for CASSDQGADTQYF.